Given below is one T cell receptor beta chain in context. Sequencing used immunoSEQ multiplex PCR; TCRdb keeps in-frame clones, though not all of them. The table has around 180,000 clones, about nine tenths seen once. The record originates from a study of blood T cell repertoires in COVID-19. The wider study: The United States, Italy and Spain provided the acute and convalescent COVID-19 samples. Sources were T cells, B-cell-depleted T cells, or PBMCs; the material itself was cDNA or gDNA.

The CDR3 has 13 residues. The V gene's germline CDR1 is WNHNN and CDR2 SYGVQD (reference sequence). Trimming took off 8 bases at V and 3 bases at J, with 12 bases between the two ends. The V and J genes are TRBV10-1 and TRBJ2-3; unclear D gene. Source material: peripheral blood. The sequence derives from a man aged 65-85 years with active or convalescent COVID-19. The CDR3 here is CASGKPGTDTQYF. Written as DNA, the CDR3 is TGCGCCAGCGGTAAGCCCGGGACAGATACGCAGTATTTT.